This TCR beta chain was obtained from a study of post-analysis software for immune sequencing data. Study conclusions and caveats: With TRBV5-6, TRBV5-1 and TRBV20-1 included, 4 to 6 TRBV segments were more frequent in patients than in controls.

Remarks on this clonotype: Its specificity is not known.

Carried by the TCR beta cDNA libraries were unique molecular identifiers. With about 1 to 11 million T cells as the source, some 510,000 cDNA molecules resulted. TCRdb analysed the PCR reads with MiXCR anew, one entry per CDR3 protein. This sample yields hundreds of thousands of distinct CDR3 sequences, of which 53% are seen a single time; 4% to 5.5% belongs to the top ten. The CDR3 covers 12 residues. Trimming removed 5 bases at V and 6 bases at J, with 14 bases between. Germline CDR1 DFQATT, CDR2 SNEGSKA (reference sequence). The material sequenced was blood. The gene calls are TRBV20-1 and TRBJ2-7; either TRBD1 or TRBD2 may supply D (5 bases each). The source is a girl aged 5 to 17 with multiple sclerosis. For the CDR3, the DNA is TGCAGTGCTTGGGCCAGGGCGGGCGAGCAGTACTTC. As protein: CSAWARAGEQYF.